The clone carrying this T cell receptor (beta chain) was counted at least ten times. Its matching antigen is unknown. CDR3 length: 16 amino acids. With 8 bases clipped from V and 4 bases from J, the junction kept 12 bases outside the gene matches. The germline CDR1 and CDR2 sequences are SNHLY and FYNNEI. The record originates from a study of T cells in Graves' hyperthyroidism and ophthalmopathy. Study background: Peripheral blood was taken when the disease was first diagnosed, before any treatment began.

RNA transcripts provided the source from which TCR beta CDR3 regions were amplified. The HTBI primer set was used in a first-round RT-PCR of the TCR CDR3. TCRdb analysed the multiplex PCR reads with MiXCR anew, one entry per CDR3 protein. The sample includes 400,000 or so distinct CDR3 sequences, around 15% of them seen just once. Findings of the study overall: Ophthalmopathy prediction by the model preceded onset by a median 6.5 months. Most expanded thyroid clonotypes above 0.001 recurred in blood.

The sequence came from a woman aged 55-70 years with Graves' ophthalmopathy. Material for sequencing was blood. The chain links TRBV2 to TRBJ2-3; 10 nucleotides line up with TRBD2. The CDR3 coding sequence is TGTGCCAGCCTCGCGGGGAGCGGGAGGGCCGCAGATACGCAGTATTTT. Its protein product is CASLAGSGRAADTQYF. Full variable domain (rest looked up from reference TRBV2 and TRBJ2-3): EPEVTQTPSHQVTQMGQEVILRCVPISNHLYFYWYRQILGQKVEFLVSFYNNEISEKSEIFDDQFSVERPDGSNFTLKIRSTKLEDSAMYFCASLAGSGRAADTQYFGPGTRLTVL.